These T cell receptor beta chains were read from a single sample in a study of blood T cell repertoires in COVID-19. Profiled with immunoSEQ multiplex PCR; TCRdb holds only in-frame clones, not every one. This sample has about 110,000 clones, with 70% to 90% found just once. The sequenced material came from peripheral blood. Every receptor here comes from a middle-aged man with acute or convalescent COVID-19. Both conserved end residues are part of each CDR3. Fields, in order: clone size, V gene, J gene, CDR3 protein. Expanded clones get a size class; other rows say once, few or many, or leave the size out.

few	TRBV19	TRBJ1-6	CASSIQALTTPLHF
NA	TRBV5-1	TRBJ1-3	CASSLEGQKKRNTIYF
NA	TRBV28	TRBJ1-1	CASSLRGRWKGAEAFF
NA	TRBV5-6	TRBJ2-5	CASSFSGGWETQYF
NA	TRBV19	TRBJ2-3	CASSMRDRGSGTQYF
NA	TRBV29-1	TRBJ1-1	CSVDTGVFTEAFF
NA	TRBV7-3	TRBJ2-5	CASSQGGETQYF
NA	TRBV5-5	TRBJ2-1	CAGQQLAGDYNEQFF
many	TRBV6-2/TRBV6-3	TRBJ2-7	CASSYHRDRAVRRLSEQYF
few	TRBV19	TRBJ2-1	CAWEGTGWFF
NA	TRBV3-1/TRBV3-2	TRBJ2-7	CASSPGMTGYEQYF
NA	TRBV6-1	TRBJ1-5	CASSEARTGGAWQPQHF
NA	TRBV4-1	TRBJ2-7	CASSQGPGQAPHEQYF
NA	TRBV19	TRBJ1-5	CASSRISTGSNQPQHF
NA	TRBV12-5	TRBJ1-6	CASGLVLGQGGYNSPLHF
NA	TRBV24-1	TRBJ2-1	CATSDPAGAVNNEQFF
once	TRBV14	TRBJ1-2	CASSRAGNYGYTF
NA	TRBV7-9	TRBJ2-1	CASSLIRHGGIDEQFF
NA	TRBV27	TRBJ1-2	CASRTAANYGYTF
NA	TRBV19	TRBJ1-6	CASSSNGGNSPLHF
NA	TRBV5-4	TRBJ2-7	CASSPGTGNPYEQYF
NA	TRBV7-9	TRBJ2-7	CASSPLSSSYEQYF
NA	TRBV7-9	TRBJ2-7	CASSLRSHPSEQYF
NA	TRBV7-8	TRBJ2-2	CASSFYAPNTGELFF
once	TRBV6-6	TRBJ2-3	CASSPPTLVPADTQYF
NA	TRBV2	TRBJ1-1	CASGAPLPENTEAFF
NA	TRBV7-3	TRBJ2-1	CASSSPGTGDNEQFF
NA	TRBV7-3	TRBJ2-7	CASSLTVTSFAEQYF